The source of this T cell receptor beta chain is a study of HIV-infected children after antiretroviral therapy interruption. Whole-study context: Weeks 0, 12, interruption end (24 or 48), and about 3 years post-study gave interruption-arm samples. Samples from the continuous-treatment group were taken at weeks 0, 48 and 150.

This clonotype was counted at least ten times. The antigen is not known. Study-wide points: After treatment interruption started, naive CD4+ CDR3 overlap across time points dropped.

Germline CDR1 DFQATT, CDR2 SNEGSKA (reference sequence). Trimming cost V 6 bases and J 7 bases; bases outside gene matches: 8. CDR3 length equals 12 residues. The treatment: PENTA 11 planned treatment interruption arm or continuous ART arm. Memory CD8+ CD45RO+ CD45RA- T cells were sorted from thawed PBMCs. Unique molecular identifiers were included in an RNA-based 3' RACE TCR library. A single record per CDR3 protein comes from TCRdb applying MiXCR to the 3' RACE reads. Among about 15,000 distinct CDR3 sequences, 3% to 4% were seen once, and the ten largest hold around a third. This chain connects TRBV20-1 to TRBJ1-1; 7 bases align to TRBD1. The clonotype was recovered from a pool of human donors with HIV. The starting material was CD45RO+ CD8+ T cells from PBMCs, pooled from several time points, obtained from a donor given antiretroviral therapy, either interrupted or continuous. Documented subset: memory CD8+ CD45RO+ CD45RA- T cells. The CDR3 DNA is TGCAGTGCGAAAGACAGGGAGGTTGAAGCTTTCTTT. Its translation: CSAKDREVEAFF.